The clone carrying this T cell receptor beta chain was detected many times. The antigen remains undetermined. This specimen belongs to a study of molecular identifiers for immune sequencing clone quantification. TCRdb passed the PCR reads through MiXCR, listing each CDR3 protein once. The sample yields tens of thousands of distinct CDR3 sequences, roughly 19% seen once. General observations from the study: The study found clones above 20 RNA copies held over 98% of effector molecules and under 1% in naive cells.

This CDR3 is built from 16 residues. J lost 5 bases, V lost 6 bases, and 14 bases had no gene match. Sorting isolated naive CD8 T cells as CD8+CD4-CCR7+CD45RA+ events. This sequence originates from a human donor in good health. Some libraries in this study had Jurkat cell RNA spiked in. Material: naive CD8+ T cells from blood, with Jurkat cell RNA spiked in. Subset: FACS-sorted CD8+CD4-CCR7+CD45RA+ naive T cells. This chain connects TRBV12-3 or TRBV12-4 to TRBJ2-5; 8 nucleotides match TRBD2. DNA for the CDR3: TGTGCCAGCAGCCAGACGAAGGGGCGGGGGGCCGAGACCCAGTACTTC. It encodes CASSQTKGRGAETQYF.